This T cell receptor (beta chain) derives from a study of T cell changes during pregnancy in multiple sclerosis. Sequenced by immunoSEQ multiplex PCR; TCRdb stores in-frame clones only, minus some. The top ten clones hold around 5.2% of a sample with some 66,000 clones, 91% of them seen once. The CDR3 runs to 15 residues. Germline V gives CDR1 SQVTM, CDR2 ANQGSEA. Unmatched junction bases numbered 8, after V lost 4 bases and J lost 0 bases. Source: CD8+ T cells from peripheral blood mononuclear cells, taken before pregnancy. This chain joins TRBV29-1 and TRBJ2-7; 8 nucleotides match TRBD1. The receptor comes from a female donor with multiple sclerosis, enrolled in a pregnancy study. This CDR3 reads CSVALQGGGSYEQYF. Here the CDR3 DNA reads TGCAGCGTTGCGTTACAGGGGGGTGGCTCCTACGAGCAGTACTTC.